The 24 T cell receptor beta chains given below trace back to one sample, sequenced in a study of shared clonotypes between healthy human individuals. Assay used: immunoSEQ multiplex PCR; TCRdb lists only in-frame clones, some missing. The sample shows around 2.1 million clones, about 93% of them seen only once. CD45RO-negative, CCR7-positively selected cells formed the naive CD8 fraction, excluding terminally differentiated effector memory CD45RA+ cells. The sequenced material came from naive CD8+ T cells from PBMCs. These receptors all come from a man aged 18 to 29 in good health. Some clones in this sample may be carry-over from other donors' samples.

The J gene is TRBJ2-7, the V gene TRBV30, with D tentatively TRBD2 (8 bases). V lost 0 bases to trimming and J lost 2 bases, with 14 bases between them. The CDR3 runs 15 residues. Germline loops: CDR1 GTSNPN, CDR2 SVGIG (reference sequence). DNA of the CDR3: TGTGCCTGGAGTGTTCGGGAGGGGGCCACCTACGAGCAGTACTTC. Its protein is CAWSVREGATYEQYF. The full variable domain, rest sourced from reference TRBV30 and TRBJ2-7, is SQTIHQWPATLVQPVGSPLSLECTVEGTSNPNLYWYRQAAGRGLQLLFYSVGIGQISSEVPQNLSASRPQDRQFILSSKKLLLSDSGFYLCAWSVREGATYEQYFGPGTRLTVT.

This CDR3 reads CASSLGTGSLQETQYF. CDR3 in DNA: TGTGCCAGCAGTCTGGGGACAGGGTCCCTCCAAGAGACCCAGTACTTC. V gene TRBV27 combines with J gene TRBJ2-5; TRBD1 aligns across 9 bases. CDR1 and CDR2 (germline): MNHEY, SMNVEV (reference sequence). The CDR3 contains 16 residues. V gave up 5 bases and J gave up 1 base; unmatched junction bases: 8.

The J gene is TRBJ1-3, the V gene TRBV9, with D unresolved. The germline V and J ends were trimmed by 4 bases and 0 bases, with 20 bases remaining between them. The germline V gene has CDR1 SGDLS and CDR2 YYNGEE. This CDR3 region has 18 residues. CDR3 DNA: TGTGCCAGCAGCCCGACTCCGGGCCCTACTTTCTCTGGAAACACCATATATTTT. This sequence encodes CASSPTPGPTFSGNTIYF.

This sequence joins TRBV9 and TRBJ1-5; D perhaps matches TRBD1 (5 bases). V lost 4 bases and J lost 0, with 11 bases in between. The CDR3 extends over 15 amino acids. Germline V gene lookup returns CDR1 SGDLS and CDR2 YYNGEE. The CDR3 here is CASSLGTDSNQPQHF. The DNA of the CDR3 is TGTGCCAGCAGCCTCGGGACGGATAGCAATCAGCCCCAGCATTTT.

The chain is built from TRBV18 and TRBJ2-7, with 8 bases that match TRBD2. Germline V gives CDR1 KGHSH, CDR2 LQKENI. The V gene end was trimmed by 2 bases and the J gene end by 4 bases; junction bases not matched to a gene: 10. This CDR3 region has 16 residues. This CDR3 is CASSPAIGGRLYEQYF. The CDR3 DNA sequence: TGTGCCAGCTCACCAGCGATCGGCGGGAGGTTATACGAGCAGTACTTC.

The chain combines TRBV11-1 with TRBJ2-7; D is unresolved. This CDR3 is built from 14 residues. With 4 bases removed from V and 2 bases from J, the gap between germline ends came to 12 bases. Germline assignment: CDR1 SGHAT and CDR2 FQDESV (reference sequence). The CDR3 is CASSYHGPTYEQYF. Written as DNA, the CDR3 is TGTGCCAGCAGCTACCATGGACCAACCTACGAGCAGTACTTC.

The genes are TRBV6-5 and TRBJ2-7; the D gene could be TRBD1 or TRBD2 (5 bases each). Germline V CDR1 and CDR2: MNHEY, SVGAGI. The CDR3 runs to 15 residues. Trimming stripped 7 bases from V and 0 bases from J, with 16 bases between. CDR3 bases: TGTGCCAGCACCGTCGCCCTGGGGGTCTCCTACGAGCAGTACTTC. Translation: CASTVALGVSYEQYF.

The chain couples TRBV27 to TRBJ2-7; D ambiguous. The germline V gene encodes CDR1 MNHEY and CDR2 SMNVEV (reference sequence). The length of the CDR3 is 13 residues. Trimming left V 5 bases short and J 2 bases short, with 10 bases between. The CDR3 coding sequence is TGTGCCAGCAGTGCCAGCGCGACCTACGAGCAGTACTTC. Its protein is CASSASATYEQYF.

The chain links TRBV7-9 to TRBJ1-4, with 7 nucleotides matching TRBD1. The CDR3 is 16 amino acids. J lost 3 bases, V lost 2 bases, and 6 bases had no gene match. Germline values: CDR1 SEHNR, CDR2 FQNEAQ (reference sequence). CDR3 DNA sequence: TGTGCCAGCAGCTTATCCCAACAGGGGCCTAATGAAAAACTGTTTTTT. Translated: CASSLSQQGPNEKLFF.

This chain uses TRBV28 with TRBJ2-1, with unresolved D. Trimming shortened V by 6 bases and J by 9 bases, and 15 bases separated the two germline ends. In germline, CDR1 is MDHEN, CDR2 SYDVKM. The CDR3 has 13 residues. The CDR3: CASSPTRPGEQFF. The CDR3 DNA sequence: TGTGCCAGCAGCCCTACCCGCCCCGGTGAGCAGTTCTTC.

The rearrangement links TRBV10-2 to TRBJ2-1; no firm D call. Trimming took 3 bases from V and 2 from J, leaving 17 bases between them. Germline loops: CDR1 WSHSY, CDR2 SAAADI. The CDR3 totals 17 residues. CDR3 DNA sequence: TGCGCCAGCAGTGAATCCTTGGGGTCAGGACCCTACAATGAGCAGTTCTTC. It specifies CASSESLGSGPYNEQFF.

Here the CDR3 reads CASSLRLAGNTGELFF. In DNA, the CDR3 is TGTGCCAGCAGCCTTCGACTAGCGGGGAACACCGGGGAGCTGTTTTTT. The chain uses TRBV9 and TRBJ2-2; 10 nucleotides line up with TRBD2. The CDR3 runs to 16 residues. The ends lost 4 bases at V and 1 base at J; junction bases unmatched: 4. Per the germline V gene, CDR1 is SGDLS and CDR2 is YYNGEE.

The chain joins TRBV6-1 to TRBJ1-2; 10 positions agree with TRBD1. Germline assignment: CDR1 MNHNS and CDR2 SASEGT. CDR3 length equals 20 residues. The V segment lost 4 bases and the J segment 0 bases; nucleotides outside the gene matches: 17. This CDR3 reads CASSATGLLGTGDSNYGYTF. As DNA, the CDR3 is TGTGCCAGCAGTGCAACAGGTCTCTTGGGGACAGGGGATTCTAACTATGGCTACACCTTC.

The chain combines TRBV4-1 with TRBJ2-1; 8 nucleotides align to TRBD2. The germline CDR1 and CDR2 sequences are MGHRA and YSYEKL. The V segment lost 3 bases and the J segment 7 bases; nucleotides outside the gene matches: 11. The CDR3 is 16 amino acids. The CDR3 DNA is TGCGCCAGCAGCCAGGTCACTAGCGGAGTTGGTAATGAGCAGTTCTTC. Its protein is CASSQVTSGVGNEQFF.

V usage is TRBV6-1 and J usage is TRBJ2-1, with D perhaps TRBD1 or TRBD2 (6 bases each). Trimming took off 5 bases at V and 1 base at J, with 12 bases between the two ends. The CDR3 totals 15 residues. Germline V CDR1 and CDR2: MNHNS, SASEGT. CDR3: CASSQRGESYNEQFF. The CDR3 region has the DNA TGTGCCAGCAGTCAAAGGGGGGAATCCTACAATGAGCAGTTCTTC.

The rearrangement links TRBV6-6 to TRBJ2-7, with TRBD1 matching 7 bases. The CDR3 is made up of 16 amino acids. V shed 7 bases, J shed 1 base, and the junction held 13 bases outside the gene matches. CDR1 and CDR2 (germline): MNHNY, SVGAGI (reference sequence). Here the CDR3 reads CASTNLQGDESYEQYF. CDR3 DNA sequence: TGTGCCAGCACCAACCTTCAGGGGGACGAGTCCTACGAGCAGTACTTC.

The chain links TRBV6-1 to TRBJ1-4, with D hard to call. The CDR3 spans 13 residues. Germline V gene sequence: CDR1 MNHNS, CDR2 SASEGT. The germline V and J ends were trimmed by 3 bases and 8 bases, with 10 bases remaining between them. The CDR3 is CASSELRGEKLFF. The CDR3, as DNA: TGTGCCAGCAGTGAGCTCCGGGGAGAAAAACTGTTTTTT.

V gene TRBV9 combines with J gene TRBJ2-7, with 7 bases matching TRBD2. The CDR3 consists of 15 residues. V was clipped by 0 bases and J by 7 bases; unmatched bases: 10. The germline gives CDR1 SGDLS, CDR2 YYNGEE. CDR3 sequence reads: CASSVGSLGGDEQYF. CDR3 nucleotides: TGTGCCAGCAGCGTAGGTTCTCTTGGGGGGGATGAGCAGTACTTC.

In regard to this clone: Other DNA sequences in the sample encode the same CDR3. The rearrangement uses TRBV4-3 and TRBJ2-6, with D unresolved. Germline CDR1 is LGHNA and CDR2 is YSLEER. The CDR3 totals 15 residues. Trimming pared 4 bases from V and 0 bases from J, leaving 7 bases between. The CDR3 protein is CASSPDFSGANVLTF. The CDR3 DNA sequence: TGCGCCAGCAGCCCCGACTTCTCTGGGGCCAACGTCCTGACTTTC.

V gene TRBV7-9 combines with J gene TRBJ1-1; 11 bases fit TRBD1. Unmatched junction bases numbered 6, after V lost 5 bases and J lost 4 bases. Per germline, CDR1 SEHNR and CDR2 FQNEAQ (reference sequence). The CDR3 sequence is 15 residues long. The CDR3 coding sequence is TGTGCCAGCAGCGGCGGACAGGGGGCCCCCACTGAAGCTTTCTTT. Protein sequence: CASSGGQGAPTEAFF.

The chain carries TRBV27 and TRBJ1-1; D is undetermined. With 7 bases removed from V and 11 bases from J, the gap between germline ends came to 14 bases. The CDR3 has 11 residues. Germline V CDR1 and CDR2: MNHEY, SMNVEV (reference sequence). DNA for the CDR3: TGTGCCAGCACCAATGGATTTAGTGCTTTCTTT. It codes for CASTNGFSAFF.

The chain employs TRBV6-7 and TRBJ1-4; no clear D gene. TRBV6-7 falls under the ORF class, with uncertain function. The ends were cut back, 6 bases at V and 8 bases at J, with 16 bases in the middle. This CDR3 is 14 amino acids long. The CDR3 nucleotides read TGTGCCAGCAGATTCGCAGGAAAGGACGAAAAACTGTTTTTT. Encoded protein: CASRFAGKDEKLFF.

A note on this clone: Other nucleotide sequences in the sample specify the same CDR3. CDR3 sequence (DNA): TGTGCCATCAGTGATGTGGGGAATGAGCAGTTCTTC. This encodes CAISDVGNEQFF. V and J are TRBV10-3 and TRBJ2-1; D unresolved. V was shortened by 3 bases and J by 7 bases, with 7 bases between the two germline ends. Germline-derived CDR1 and CDR2 are ENHRY and SYGVKD. The CDR3 is 12 amino acids.

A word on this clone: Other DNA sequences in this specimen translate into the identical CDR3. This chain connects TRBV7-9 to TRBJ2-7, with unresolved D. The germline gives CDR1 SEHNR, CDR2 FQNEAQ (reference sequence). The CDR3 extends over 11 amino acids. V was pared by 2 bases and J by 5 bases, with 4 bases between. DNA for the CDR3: TGTGCCAGCAGCTTATCACACGAGCAGTACTTC. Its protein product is CASSLSHEQYF.